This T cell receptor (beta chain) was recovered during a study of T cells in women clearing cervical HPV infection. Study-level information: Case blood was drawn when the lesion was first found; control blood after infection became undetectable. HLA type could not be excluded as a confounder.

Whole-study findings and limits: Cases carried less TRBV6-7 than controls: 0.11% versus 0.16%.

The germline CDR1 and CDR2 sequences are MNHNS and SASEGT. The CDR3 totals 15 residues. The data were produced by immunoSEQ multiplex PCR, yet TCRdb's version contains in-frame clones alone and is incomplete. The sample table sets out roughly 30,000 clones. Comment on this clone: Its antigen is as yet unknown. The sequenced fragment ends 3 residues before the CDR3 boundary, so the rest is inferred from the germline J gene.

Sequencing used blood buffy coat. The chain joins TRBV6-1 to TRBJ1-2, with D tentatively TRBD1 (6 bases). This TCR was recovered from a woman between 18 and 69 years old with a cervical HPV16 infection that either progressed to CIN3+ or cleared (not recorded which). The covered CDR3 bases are TGTGCCAGCAGTGACCAGCTGACAGGCCGAATGAAC. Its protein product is CASSDQLTGRMN. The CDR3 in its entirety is CASSDQLTGRMNYTF.